The 8 T cell receptor beta chains below were found in one sample sequenced in a study of shared clonotypes between healthy human individuals. CD45RO-negative CD8 cells positively selected for CCR7 made up the naive population, which excluded terminally differentiated effector memory CD45RA+ cells. The method was immunoSEQ multiplex PCR; TCRdb's version includes in-frame clones alone and lacks a portion of them. This sample has about 2.1 million clones, with approximately 94% found just once. Source material: naive CD8+ T cells from PBMCs. The origin of the receptors is a young man in good health. Some clones in this sample may be carry-over from other donors' samples.

This chain uses TRBV10-3 with TRBJ2-5; TRBD1 agrees at 9 bases. V lost 10 bases to trimming and J lost 3 bases; unmatched junction nucleotides: 3. Looked up from germline, CDR1 is ENHRY and CDR2 is SYGVKD. The CDR3 loop spans 12 amino acids. The CDR3 reads CATRQGEETQYF. The CDR3 nucleotides are TGTGCCACCCGACAGGGGGAAGAGACCCAGTACTTC.

The chain uses TRBV5-4 and TRBJ2-7, with D perhaps matching TRBD2 (5 bases). Looked up from germline, CDR1 is SGHNT and CDR2 is YYREEE (reference sequence). Trimming removed 0 bases from V and 2 bases from J, with 9 bases in between. The CDR3 contains 14 residues. CDR3 sequence: CASSLANGAYEQYF. Here the CDR3 DNA reads TGTGCCAGCAGCTTGGCCAACGGGGCCTACGAGCAGTACTTC.

V is TRBV4-3 and J is TRBJ1-1, with TRBD1 matching 9 bases. Per germline, CDR1 LGHNA and CDR2 YSLEER. The CDR3 is made up of 15 amino acids. The J segment lost 7 bases and the V segment lost 4 bases, leaving 10 bases of the junction unmatched. CDR3 in DNA: TGCGCCAGCAGCCGCGGGGACAGGGAGATTGATGAAGCTTTCTTT. It translates to CASSRGDREIDEAFF.

The chain is built from TRBV11-3 and TRBJ2-1, with TRBD2 matching over 8 bases. Germline trimming cut 5 bases from V and 4 bases from J; bases unmatched to any gene: 13. The germline gives CDR1 SGHNT, CDR2 YENEEA. The CDR3 contains 17 residues. CDR3 DNA sequence: TGTGCCAGCAGCCCCCGGGGGAGCGGGAGTGGGTACAATGAGCAGTTCTTC. It yields the protein CASSPRGSGSGYNEQFF.

The chain has TRBV27 and TRBJ1-2; D call uncertain. Germline V CDR1 and CDR2: MNHEY, SMNVEV (reference sequence). V dropped 4 bases and J dropped 6 bases, with 21 bases sitting between them. The length of the CDR3 is 16 residues. The CDR3 DNA follows: TGTGCCAGCAGTTCGACCTACGGGGTCCGAACGCATGGCTACACCTTC. This sequence encodes CASSSTYGVRTHGYTF.

This chain joins TRBV2 and TRBJ1-5, with D perhaps TRBD1 (6 bases). The germline V gene encodes CDR1 SNHLY and CDR2 FYNNEI. V shed 6 bases and J shed 2 bases, with 11 bases lying between them. This CDR3 is 14 amino acids long. In DNA form, the CDR3 reads TGTGCCAGCAGGGGGGGCCCTGGCAATCAGCCCCAGCATTTT. This codes for CASRGGPGNQPQHF.

CDR3 protein: CASSQDYRAAGGDYGYTF. CDR3 nucleotide sequence: TGTGCCAGCAGCCAAGATTACCGAGCTGCGGGCGGTGACTATGGCTACACCTTC. The gene calls are TRBV4-2 and TRBJ1-2; no clear D gene. Germline assignment: CDR1 LGHNA and CDR2 YNFKEQ. The germline V and J ends were trimmed by 0 bases and 3 bases, with 20 bases remaining between them. This CDR3 is built from 18 residues.

The genes are TRBV27 and TRBJ1-5; D not certain. The ends were cut back, 3 bases at V and 0 bases at J, with 9 bases in the middle. The germline V gene encodes CDR1 MNHEY and CDR2 SMNVEV (reference sequence). This CDR3 is built from 15 residues. CDR3 DNA: TGTGCCAGCAGTTTGCGACTGAATAGCAATCAGCCCCAGCATTTT. It codes for CASSLRLNSNQPQHF.